A selection of T cell receptor beta chains follows, all from one sample in a study of cytomegalovirus exposure and HLA in healthy donors. Libraries were prepared by immunoSEQ multiplex PCR; TCRdb keeps only in-frame clonotypes and omits some of them. The sample shows 150,000 or so clones, about 74% of them seen only once. The specimen was PBMCs. The receptors were gathered from a man between 18 and 29 years old in good health and CMV-seropositive. The conserved cysteine and the conserved F or W are not part of the CDR3 here. Fields, in order: D gene, CDR3 length, J gene, V gene, CDR3 protein. The D gene is left open where the match is weak.

d_gene: TRBD1
len: 12
j_gene: TRBJ1-4
v_gene: TRBV5-8
CDR3aa: ASRGQGTGEKLF

d_gene: TRBD1
len: 14
j_gene: TRBJ2-3
v_gene: TRBV27
CDR3aa: ASSSRDRGRVDTQY

d_gene: -
len: 12
j_gene: TRBJ1-3
v_gene: TRBV30
CDR3aa: AWKWRGTGNTIY

d_gene: TRBD2
len: 14
j_gene: TRBJ2-1
v_gene: TRBV7-3
CDR3aa: ASSLGTSGKRYEQF

d_gene: -
len: 11
j_gene: TRBJ1-4
v_gene: TRBV5-4
CDR3aa: ASSLGRPEKLF

d_gene: TRBD2
len: 13
j_gene: TRBJ2-7
v_gene: TRBV15
CDR3aa: ATSIGTSGQNEQY

d_gene: TRBD2
len: 12
j_gene: TRBJ2-7
v_gene: TRBV7-2
CDR3aa: ASSFTSGRYEQY

d_gene: -
len: 14
j_gene: TRBJ2-2
v_gene: TRBV5-8
CDR3aa: ASSPRADWRVGELF

d_gene: -
len: 13
j_gene: TRBJ2-2
v_gene: TRBV7-2
CDR3aa: ASSLVGHNTGELF

d_gene: -
len: 12
j_gene: TRBJ1-4
v_gene: TRBV4-1
CDR3aa: ASRSPVEREKLF

d_gene: TRBD1
len: 11
j_gene: TRBJ1-3
v_gene: TRBV19
CDR3aa: ASRGQGLNTIY

d_gene: -
len: 11
j_gene: TRBJ2-5
v_gene: TRBV2
CDR3aa: ASMGAGGETQY

d_gene: -
len: 12
j_gene: TRBJ1-1
v_gene: TRBV11-2
CDR3aa: ASSPRQLNTEAF

d_gene: TRBD1
len: 16
j_gene: TRBJ1-4
v_gene: TRBV2
CDR3aa: ASNGDGRGIETNEKLF

d_gene: TRBD1
len: 10
j_gene: TRBJ2-7
v_gene: TRBV29-1
CDR3aa: SVGGGAYEQY

d_gene: -
len: 14
j_gene: TRBJ2-7
v_gene: TRBV4-2
CDR3aa: ASSPAEQGRSYEQY

d_gene: -
len: 13
j_gene: TRBJ1-5
v_gene: TRBV9
CDR3aa: ASSVEGYSNQPQH

d_gene: -
len: 14
j_gene: TRBJ1-4
v_gene: TRBV18
CDR3aa: ASSPPGTGGREKLF

d_gene: -
len: 12
j_gene: TRBJ2-2
v_gene: TRBV28
CDR3aa: ASSSGQNTGELF

d_gene: TRBD1
len: 11
j_gene: TRBJ2-1
v_gene: TRBV5-1
CDR3aa: ASSFPGGYEQF

d_gene: TRBD2
len: 16
j_gene: TRBJ2-7
v_gene: TRBV2
CDR3aa: ASRPKASGGWFSYEQY

d_gene: -
len: 13
j_gene: TRBJ1-3
v_gene: TRBV7-2
CDR3aa: ASSTMTVSGNTIY

d_gene: TRBD1
len: 13
j_gene: TRBJ1-3
v_gene: TRBV28
CDR3aa: ASSSPGTGGSTIY

d_gene: -
len: 12
j_gene: TRBJ1-6
v_gene: TRBV19
CDR3aa: ASSIGQASSPLH

d_gene: -
len: 9
j_gene: TRBJ1-1
v_gene: TRBV20-1
CDR3aa: TRQARTEAF

d_gene: TRBD1
len: 13
j_gene: TRBJ1-5
v_gene: TRBV7-9
CDR3aa: ASSAWTGGDQPQH

d_gene: -
len: 12
j_gene: TRBJ1-1
v_gene: TRBV28
CDR3aa: ASSFLGLNTEAF

d_gene: TRBD1
len: 12
j_gene: TRBJ2-5
v_gene: TRBV4-1
CDR3aa: ASSLGTGWETQY

d_gene: TRBD1
len: 15
j_gene: TRBJ2-7
v_gene: TRBV7-8
CDR3aa: ASSSDRTGPRTYEQY

d_gene: -
len: 12
j_gene: TRBJ1-1
v_gene: TRBV7-9
CDR3aa: ASSLVRGDTEAF

d_gene: TRBD1
len: 13
j_gene: TRBJ2-1
v_gene: TRBV7-2
CDR3aa: ASSDRGQVYNEQF

d_gene: TRBD1
len: 12
j_gene: TRBJ2-2
v_gene: TRBV7-7
CDR3aa: ASSPRTGAGELF

d_gene: -
len: 13
j_gene: TRBJ1-6
v_gene: TRBV2
CDR3aa: ASSLRQTPDSPLH

d_gene: TRBD2
len: 10
j_gene: TRBJ2-1
v_gene: TRBV19
CDR3aa: ATQSGINEQF

d_gene: -
len: 11
j_gene: TRBJ2-5
v_gene: TRBV6-1
CDR3aa: ASSYVKLETQY

d_gene: -
len: 12
j_gene: TRBJ2-7
v_gene: TRBV6-6
CDR3aa: ASSAIPSGYEQY

d_gene: -
len: 12
j_gene: TRBJ2-2
v_gene: TRBV30
CDR3aa: AWSVQGVTGELF